This T cell receptor (beta chain) is drawn from a study of cytomegalovirus exposure and HLA in healthy donors (dated by TCRdb to about 2017). With regard to the full study: According to a later analysis, the 120 or so validation repertoires were produced on the same platform as the 666 repertoires of the first cohort. The study aimed to test whether signatures of past pathogen exposure could be identified by cataloging public T cell receptors. Along with the roughly 610-subject first cohort, a separate validation cohort of 120 different subjects was used. To predict cytomegalovirus infection status, the study brought together high-throughput TCR immunosequencing, statistical association of individual TCRs with disease status, and machine learning.

The donors were included in the validation cohort of some 110 subjects, a group kept apart from the approximately 700-subject first cohort. The receptor library was made with the immunoSEQ multiplex PCR assay. In the source study's methods: To diagnose cytomegalovirus status from the catalog of TCR beta chain sequences, a statistical classification framework was built. As stored in TCRdb, this immuneACCESS dataset retains in-frame rearrangements with V and J assigned. A fraction of the clones does not appear; measured against another copy, unresolved V genes explain less than half of the discrepancy, and the remainder lacks a known reason. Clonal size and the V and J genes are those of that table, whereas D and trimming came from the DNA. The sample table holds more than 85,000 clones, of which around nine tenths were seen once. The ten biggest clones cover over 1.1% of the sample. Broad study findings and their caveats: Most TCR sequences were seen in very few donors, while some public TCRs were found in many individuals. The study gave a list of around 170 TCR beta chains associated with cytomegalovirus. All 120 or so repertoires were used to score co-occurrence in the validation cohort in a later analysis, because that analysis had no HLA typing for the cohort. A few of the identified cytomegalovirus-associated TCR beta chains were confirmed in vitro to be specific for cytomegalovirus antigens. A later analysis found that TCRs clustered in the first cohort also tended to co-occur in the roughly 120 validation repertoires, with 94% of cluster scores above 0. According to the authors, the approach could potentially be generalized to other disease states and immunological phenotypes. The classifier was reported to diagnose cytomegalovirus status with high specificity and sensitivity in both the original cohort and the validation cohort.

Note on this clone: Its recognized antigen is unknown. The sample holds no much larger clone one base away, and base qualities are not on file.

The germline V gene (reference sequence) yields GTSNPN for CDR1 and SVGIG for CDR2. A distance of 16 bases separates the germline ends of V and J, which lose 5 bases and 2 bases respectively. The CDR3 contains 14 residues, cysteine and phenylalanine counted. The read is trimmed to its CDR3 DNA, 42 bases read in frame from base 1. The source of this sequence is a woman aged 25-40 years in good health and CMV-seropositive. Sequenced material: PBMCs. The chain joins TRBV30 to TRBJ2-7; TRBD2 is a possible D gene, resting on 5 matching bases. The sequenced DNA is TGTGCCTGGTCGAGGGCGGATAGCCCCTACGAGCAGTACTTC. Translated, it gives CAWSRADSPYEQYF.